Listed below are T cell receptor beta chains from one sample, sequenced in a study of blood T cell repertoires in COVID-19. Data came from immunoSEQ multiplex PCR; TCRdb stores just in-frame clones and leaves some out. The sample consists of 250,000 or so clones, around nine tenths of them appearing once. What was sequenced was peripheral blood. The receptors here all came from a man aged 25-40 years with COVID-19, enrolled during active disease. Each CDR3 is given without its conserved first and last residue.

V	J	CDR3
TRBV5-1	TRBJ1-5	ASSREGSNQPQH
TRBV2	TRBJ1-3	ASSEQGGSGNTIY
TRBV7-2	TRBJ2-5	ASSSYTSETQY
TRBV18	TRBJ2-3	ASSPPGSGGGDTQY
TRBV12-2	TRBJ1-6	ASRLAPQSAGRNDSPLH
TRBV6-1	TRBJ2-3	ASSERYGGTDTQY
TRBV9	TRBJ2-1	ASSVEPLSYNEQF
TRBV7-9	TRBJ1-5	ASSLAAGHPGPQH
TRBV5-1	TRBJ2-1	ASKAEEYNEQF
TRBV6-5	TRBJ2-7	ASSYTTGPVEQY
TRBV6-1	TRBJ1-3	ASSESGLHTIY
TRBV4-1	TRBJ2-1	ASRTAGRNEQF
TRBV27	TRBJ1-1	ASSLLLAGGTEAF
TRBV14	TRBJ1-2	ASSQVQGGYGYT
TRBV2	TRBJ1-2	ASSPLQGGYGYT
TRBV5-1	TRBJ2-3	ASSLAQYTDTQY
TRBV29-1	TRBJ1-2	SAAGQYGYT
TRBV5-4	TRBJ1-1	ASSLDSNTEAF
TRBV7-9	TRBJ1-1	ASSRARTEAF
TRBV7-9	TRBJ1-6	ASSLAGTAKFNSPLH
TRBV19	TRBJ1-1	ASSDFGWHTEAF
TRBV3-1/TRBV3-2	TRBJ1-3	ASSDAGDGNTIY
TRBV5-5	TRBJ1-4	ASSFVAGTNEKLF
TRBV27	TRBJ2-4	ASSPNRVAKNIQY
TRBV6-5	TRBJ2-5	ASSFQTGGGGETQY
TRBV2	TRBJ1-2	ASRGQIYGYT
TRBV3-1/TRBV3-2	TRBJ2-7	ASSQAVYEQY
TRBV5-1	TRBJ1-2	ASSLDGENYGYT
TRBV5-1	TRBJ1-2	ASSPRRVDGYT
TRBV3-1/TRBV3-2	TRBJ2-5	ASSYTSGGNQETQY
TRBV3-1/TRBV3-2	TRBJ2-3	ASSPSGGASEQY
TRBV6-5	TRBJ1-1	ASSPGQGDTEAF
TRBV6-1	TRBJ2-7	ASSDRDRGDEQY
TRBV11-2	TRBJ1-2	ASSLWGEDGYT
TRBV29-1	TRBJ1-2	SVEGGQAYGYT
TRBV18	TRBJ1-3	ASSQSPTGFRRNTIY
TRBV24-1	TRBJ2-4	ATSDNREGNIQY
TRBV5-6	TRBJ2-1	ASSSFGGSINEQF
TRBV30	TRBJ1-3	AWGNTGNTIY
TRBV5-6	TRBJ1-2	ASSLTGGVGYT
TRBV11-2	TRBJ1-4	ASSQQGYNEKLF
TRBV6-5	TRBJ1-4	ASSRQAEGEKLF
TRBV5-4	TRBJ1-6	ASSRTGGPSPLH
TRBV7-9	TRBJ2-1	ASSPGTGVYYNEQF
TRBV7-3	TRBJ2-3	ASSRGGFTDTQY
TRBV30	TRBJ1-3	AWSLPRGQLF
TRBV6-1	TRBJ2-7	ASSEVGRTN
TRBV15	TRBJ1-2	ATQQKGAVT
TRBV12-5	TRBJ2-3	ASGLVLRFADTQY
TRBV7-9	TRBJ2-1	ASSFPGEQF
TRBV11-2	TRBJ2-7	ASSLDGQPLYEQY
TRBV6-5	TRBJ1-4	ASSSVGATNEKLF
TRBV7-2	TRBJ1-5	ASSLGTGYLQPQH
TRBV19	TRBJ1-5	ASSITHSWPQH
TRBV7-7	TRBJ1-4	ASSHAGTGKEKLF
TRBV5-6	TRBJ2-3	ASSLGAPFAPTDTQY
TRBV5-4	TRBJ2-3	ASSFASLAGGTDTQY